This section outlines one T cell receptor beta chain sequence together with its context. PCR employed 60 Vbeta and 13 Jbeta primers. The table came from immunoSEQ multiplex PCR; TCRdb's copy has only in-frame clones and leaves some out. The table has about 120,000 clones, 75% to 90% seen once; the top ten hold 2% to 2.5%. This sample is drawn from a study of cytomegalovirus exposure and HLA in healthy donors. Source material: PBMCs. This receptor was identified in a man under 40 in good health and CMV-seronegative.

DNA of the CDR3: TGCGCCAGCAGCTTTGGACAGGGATCCGGGGAGCTGTTTTTT. Translating gives CASSFGQGSGELFF. This rearrangement joins TRBV5-1 to TRBJ2-2, with TRBD1 matching 8 bases. Trimming at V came to 2 bases and at J to 6 bases, leaving 3 bases not matched to a gene. The CDR3 consists of 14 residues. Germline loops: CDR1 SGHRS, CDR2 YFSETQ.